This T cell receptor (beta chain) derives from a study of blood T cell repertoires in COVID-19. Study summary: COVID-19 samples, acute and convalescent, were from the United States, Italy and Spain.

TCRdb keeps only in-frame clones here, not all; method: immunoSEQ multiplex PCR. This sample has 50,000 or so clones, with about 90% found just once. The count of this clone is one. This sample includes further DNA sequences coding for the same CDR3. The TCR was taken from a man aged 65-85 years with active COVID-19. The sample taken for sequencing was peripheral blood.

CDR3 in amino acids: CAWRWDRRNTEAFF. As DNA, the CDR3 is TGTGCCTGGAGATGGGACAGGAGGAACACTGAAGCTTTCTTT. The chain uses TRBV30 and TRBJ1-1; 8 bases match TRBD1. Germline lookup yields CDR1 GTSNPN and CDR2 SVGIG (reference sequence). This CDR3 comprises 14 residues. The junction had 4 bases not matched to a gene; V was cut back by 3 bases and J by 1 base.